This T cell receptor beta chain was captured by sequencing in a study of cytomegalovirus exposure and HLA in healthy donors (dated by TCRdb to about 2017). General notes on the study: An earlier analysis of roughly 500 of the donors reported 250 to 300 Gb of sequence data and 117 million unique TCR beta sequences from roughly 180 million T cells. A separate validation cohort of roughly 110 different subjects was used in addition to the roughly 700-subject first cohort. The number of donors typed differed by locus, with about 629-640 for A, B, C, DRB1 and DQB1, around 500 for DQA1, 606 for DPA1, and roughly 450 for DPB1. Of the approximately 400 genotyped donors, over 65% fell in the genetic ancestry cluster associated with self-reported Caucasian donors. High-throughput TCR immunosequencing, statistical association of individual TCRs with disease status, and machine learning were combined to predict cytomegalovirus infection status. The study aimed to test whether signatures of past pathogen exposure could be identified by cataloging public T cell receptors. Among about 400 genotyped donors of the cohort, an average of approximately 240,000 unique TCR beta nucleotide sequences was sequenced per donor, of which about 18% were non-productive. Because of strong linkage in the cohort, roughly five DR-DQ haplotypes were treated as single units for association and clustering. Using immunosequencing, the study profiled T cell repertoires from about 650 subjects and related those repertoires to cytomegalovirus serostatus. Alongside the repertoire data, information on donor age, sex, ethnicity and CMV serostatus was compiled. To decide whether each TCR beta V gene segment behaved as functional or pseudogenic, an earlier analysis of some 600 of the donors relied on high-throughput TCR beta sequencing. A later analysis re-examined previously published TCR beta repertoires from 500 to 700 donors and added high-resolution HLA genotyping to investigate patterns of TCR occurrence. All discovery cohort repertoires had been generated on a single sequencing platform. Rather than using new phenotypic data, the later analysis identified candidate immune exposures from TCR beta sequences and from how often those sequences occurred across donors. A later genetic analysis took genome-wide SNP genotypes for about three fifths of the 666 donors and used that subset as a discovery cohort. HLA typing covered class I and class II loci at four-digit resolution. Around 330 gigabases of sequencing data and around 88 million unique TCR sequences made up an early release that covered approximately 620 HLA-typed donors. On the study overall, not on this receptor specifically: A few of the identified cytomegalovirus-associated TCR beta chains were confirmed in vitro to be specific for cytomegalovirus antigens. Only TCR beta chains were sequenced in this cohort, and the absence of alpha or paired-chain data limited detectable features. According to a later genetic analysis, donors in an Asian-associated ancestry cluster had fewer N-insertions in productive TCRs than the approximately 650-donor mean. Most TCR sequences were seen in very few donors, while some public TCRs were found in many individuals. In a later analysis, over 15,000 TCR beta sequences were associated with specific HLA alleles at a false discovery rate of 0.05. For the cohort, immune exposure information was limited to CMV serostatus. An association between a missense DCLRE1C variant and V-gene and J-gene trimming of TCR beta chains was found in a later genetic analysis and replicated in an independent cohort. A later analysis found that most CMV-associated TCR beta chains appeared HLA-restricted, with HLA associations seemingly driven largely by CMV exposure. Compared with equally common non-associated chains, HLA-associated TCR beta chains in a later analysis were more clonally expanded and had lower generation probabilities. The presence/absence analyses assumed that sequencing depth was roughly uniform across donors, and that assumption may not be true. HLA typing was unavailable for some donors at each locus, so association tests used only the typed subset. In an earlier analysis of 587 of the donors, most TCR beta V segments appeared in productive rearrangements about 87% or about 30% of the time, broadly matching IMGT annotations. The sequencing pipeline was judged likely to have produced a cluster of highly shared sequence variants as a technical artifact. When HLA alleles, especially DR and DQ, strongly co-occurred, attributing TCR associations to individual alleles was difficult. A further reported finding was that TCR beta sequences accurately predicted the HLA-A and HLA-B alleles for most subjects in the first cohort. In a later analysis, TCR association rates were found to vary across HLA loci, with the most associated TCRs seen for DRB1 alleles and the fewest for HLA-C alleles. A later analysis reported that several top co-occurrence clusters appeared linked to parvovirus B19, influenza, CMV and Epstein-Barr virus. In the study, around 160 TCR beta chains were listed as associated with cytomegalovirus. Correlated functional status among segregating V segments might reflect linkage disequilibrium, but an unknown experimental factor could not be ruled out. The authors suggested that the approach could potentially be generalized to other disease states and immunological phenotypes. Because counts were too low, roughly 18 rarely observed V segments, including chromosome 9 orphons, were left out of the earlier analysis of approximately 580 of the donors. The classifier was reported to diagnose cytomegalovirus status with high specificity and sensitivity in both the original cohort and the validation cohort.

To note about this clone: What antigen it recognizes has not been identified.

The method behind the library was the immunoSEQ multiplex PCR assay. For the multiplex PCR, a mixture combining 60 forward primers for TCR Vbeta segments and 13 reverse primers for TCR Jbeta segments was used. Amplification of the CDR3 region of rearranged TCR beta genes was performed with a multiplex PCR assay on genomic DNA. The amplified TCR beta libraries were sequenced on the Illumina HiSeq System as 87-base-pair reads. In the source study's methods: In a later analysis, 77 million or so unique TCR beta chains were counted across the approximately 640 repertoires, and roughly 10 million of these chains were shared by at least two donors. A nearest-neighbor algorithm error-corrected the raw reads and collapsed the reads into unique sequences, merging closely related sequences to remove PCR and sequencing errors. Alignment of CDR3 sequences to IMGT reference sequences was used to assign V, D and J gene segments. For a sequence to be retained, a match of at least six nucleotides to both a V gene segment and a J gene segment was required. A rearrangement counted as productive if the CDR3 had no stop codons and remained in frame with V and J, and every other rearrangement counted as non-productive. CDR3 was defined according to IMGT convention as the region running from the second conserved V-encoded cysteine to the conserved J-encoded phenylalanine. The earlier analysis of some 550 of the donors excluded any sequence lacking an unambiguous match to a single V gene segment. An earlier analysis of a few hundred of the donors called V segments functional above 56.7% productive rearrangements and segregating when the between-donor standard deviation exceeded 5%. A statistical classification framework was built to diagnose cytomegalovirus status from the catalog of TCR beta chain sequences. In a later analysis, V and J genes were assigned by comparing TCR nucleotide sequences against IMGT/GENE-DB human TR gene sequences. The TCRdist pipeline was used in a later analysis to assign CDR3 sequences and most-parsimonious VDJ recombination scenarios. A later analysis defined each TCR beta chain by its CDR3 amino acid sequence plus V-gene family, and excluded reads lacking a unique V-gene family. To address suspected cross-contamination and a sequencing artifact, a later analysis removed approximately 600 highly shared, low-generation-probability nucleotide sequences. A later analysis calculated a clonal expansion index for each public chain from normalized within-repertoire ranks of inferred template counts. In a later analysis, generation probabilities were computed with a VDJ recombination model fitted to out-of-frame rearrangements, and the resulting probabilities were checked against IGoR. In a later analysis, TCR-TCR, TCR-HLA and TCR-CMV co-occurrence was scored with hypergeometric tests, and a repertoire-size bias correction was applied to TCR pairs. False discovery rates were estimated in a later analysis by permuting HLA or CMV assignments 20 times. In a later analysis, co-occurring TCRs were grouped using DBSCAN, with TCRdist sequence similarity added in when clustering inside HLA-allele-positive subsets. Co-occurrence clustering excluded repertoires with fewer than 30,000 or more than 120,000 public chains, plus five with anomalous nucleotide sharing. TCRdb retrieved this table from immuneACCESS and kept in-frame rearrangements only. Not all clones are present; in checked studies, unresolved V genes account for under half, and no reason is known for the remainder. Clone size and the V and J calls come from that table; the DNA yielded D and trimming. This sample's listing comprises 65,000 to 95,000 clones. Of the sample, roughly 1.5% is held by the ten largest clones.

In total, over 600 healthy bone marrow donors made up the cohort. At the time of sampling, all cohort members were nominally healthy, though unrecorded immune exposures were likely present. The donor tested CMV seronegative, placing the donor among the 350 to 400 seronegative members of the cohort. Every donor gave a peripheral blood sample, and the peripheral blood mononuclear cells from that sample were used for TCR beta sequencing. Genomic DNA was extracted from the blood cell samples with the Qiagen DNeasy Blood Extraction Kit. Sequenced sample: PBMCs. The TCR was taken from a woman aged 60-75 years in good health and CMV-seronegative.

The DNA sequence is TGTGCCAGCAGCTTATGGTTGGGACAGGGGGCCCACGAGCAGTACTTC. Translated, this gives CASSLWLGQGAHEQYF. The chain is made from TRBV7-2 and TRBJ2-7; TRBD1 lines up with 12 middle nucleotides. For CDR1 and CDR2, the germline V gene lists SGHTA and FQGNSA. The CDR3 spans 16 residues, from the cysteine through the phenylalanine. The read is trimmed to its CDR3 DNA, 48 bases read in frame from base 1. V ends up 2 bases short and J 5 bases short, with an unmatched junction base count of 7.